One and the same sample provided the 20 T cell receptor beta chains below, sequenced in a study of CD4 and CD8 cells across lung adenocarcinoma regions. A single record per CDR3 protein comes from TCRdb applying MiXCR to the PCR reads. Among over 6,500 distinct CDR3 sequences listed, roughly 50% were seen once. The sample comprised CD8+ T cells from the center of a lung tumor. These receptors all come from a male donor with lung adenocarcinoma. The CD4 and CD8 labels of this study may be unreliable.

Comments on this clonotype: The CDR3 end shows no conserved phenylalanine or tryptophan, and so a read error is likely. This rearrangement joins TRBV6-1 to TRBJ2-1, with D tentatively TRBD2 (5 bases). Looked up from germline, CDR1 is MNHNS and CDR2 is SASEGT. The CDR3 is 15 amino acids. V was shortened by 6 bases and J by 6 bases, with 18 bases between the two germline ends. This CDR3 reads CASRPEGTQFNEQFS. DNA for the CDR3: TGTGCCAGCAGACCCGAGGGCACACAATTCAATGAGCAGTTCTCC.

This clonotype occurred a few times. V is TRBV6-5 and J is TRBJ2-1, with 12 positions matching TRBD1. CDR1 and CDR2 from the germline V gene are MNHEY and SVGAGI. The CDR3 runs 17 residues. V lost 4 bases and J lost 4; bases outside the gene matches: 8. The CDR3 DNA is TGTGCCAGCAGTTCGTGGGACAGGGGGCAATCTTACAATGAGCAGTTCTTC. Its protein is CASSSWDRGQSYNEQFF.

V is TRBV6-1 and J is TRBJ2-6; D not resolved. Between the trimmed V and J ends, which lost 0 bases and 0 bases, there was a span of 3 bases. This CDR3 comprises 15 residues. The germline gives CDR1 MNHNS, CDR2 SASEGT. CDR3 sequence: CASSEASSGANVLTF. In nucleotides, the CDR3 is TGTGCCAGCAGTGAAGCTAGCTCTGGGGCCAACGTCCTGACTTTC.

V is TRBV4-1 and J is TRBJ2-5, with 16 bases fitting TRBD2. The CDR3 contains 18 residues. Trimming cost V 4 bases and J 5 bases; bases outside gene matches: 10. The V gene's germline CDR1 is MGHRA and CDR2 YSYEKL. CDR3 DNA sequence: TGCGCCAGCAGCCGTGGGACTAGCGGGGGGGGAGTAGGGGAGACCCAGTACTTC. Its protein product is CASSRGTSGGGVGETQYF.

At least ten counts were recorded for this clonotype. V and J are TRBV6-1 and TRBJ2-7, with D possibly TRBD2 on 6 matching bases. The CDR3 has 13 residues. Looked up from germline, CDR1 is MNHNS and CDR2 is SASEGT. Trimming left V 4 bases short and J 0 bases short, with 7 bases between. The CDR3 protein is CASSGGGSYEQYF. In nucleotides, the CDR3 is TGTGCCAGCAGTGGGGGAGGCTCCTACGAGCAGTACTTC.

This clonotype was observed a handful of times. V usage is TRBV6-1 and J usage is TRBJ2-5; TRBD2 might be the D (6 bases). In germline, CDR1 is MNHNS, CDR2 SASEGT. Trimming shortened V by 6 bases and J by 3 bases, and 17 bases separated the two germline ends. This CDR3 is built from 15 residues. CDR3 sequence: CASSTAGGGKETQYF. The DNA for the CDR3 is TGTGCCAGCAGCACCGCCGGTGGGGGGAAAGAGACCCAGTACTTC.

The CDR3 coding sequence is TGTGCCAGCAGTGCCGGGACCGCTTCCTACGAGCAGTACTTC. The encoded protein is CASSAGTASYEQYF. The V and J genes are TRBV6-1 and TRBJ2-1; perhaps D is TRBD1 or TRBD2 (5 bases each). TRBJ2-7 explains the end of the DNA better; the J call may be wrong. The CDR3 spans 14 residues. In germline, CDR1 is MNHNS, CDR2 SASEGT.

The chain carries TRBV4-2 and TRBJ1-2, with D possibly matching TRBD1 (6 bases). The CDR3 covers 15 residues. The germline V gene encodes CDR1 LGHNA and CDR2 YNFKEQ. Trimming took 0 bases from V and 5 from J, leaving 13 bases between them. CDR3 in DNA: TGTGCCAGCAGCCAAGACGGTCAGGGGCCATATGGCTACACCTTC. This gives the protein CASSQDGQGPYGYTF.

V usage is TRBV6-1 and J usage is TRBJ2-1; unclear D gene. The J call is doubtful: the DNA matches TRBJ2-5 better. The CDR3 has 14 residues. Germline V gene lookup returns CDR1 MNHNS and CDR2 SASEGT. The CDR3 sequence: CASRHEAWGETQYF. For the CDR3, the DNA is TGTGCCAGCAGGCATGAGGCTTGGGGAGAGACCCAGTACTTC.

The chain recombines TRBV10-3 with TRBJ2-7, with D possibly TRBD1 on 6 matching bases. The CDR3 is 15 residues long. Germline V gene data show CDR1 as ENHRY and CDR2 as SYGVKD. V was shortened by 3 bases and J by 3 bases, with 15 bases between the two germline ends. The CDR3: CAISDIQGLLYEQYF. CDR3 nucleotide sequence: TGTGCCATCAGTGACATACAGGGTCTTCTCTACGAGCAGTACTTC.

This clonotype appeared a few times. CDR3 DNA sequence: TGTGCCAGCAGTTACGTCGGGAACACCGGGGAGCAGTACTTC. Encoded protein: CASSYVGNTGEQYF. This chain connects TRBV6-5 to TRBJ2-1; a possible D gene is TRBD2 (5 bases). The DNA matches TRBJ2-7 better at its end, which makes the J call doubtful. The CDR3 sequence is 14 residues long. Germline values: CDR1 MNHEY, CDR2 SVGAGI.

The rearrangement joins TRBV6-1 to TRBJ2-1; TRBD1 matches at 7 bases. The better agreement between TRBJ2-7 and the DNA end casts doubt on the J call. This CDR3 has 15 amino acids. CDR1 and CDR2 (germline): MNHNS, SASEGT. The CDR3 DNA reads TGTGCCAGCAGGATCACAGGGGACGGTTCCTACGAGCAGTACTTC. The encoded protein is CASRITGDGSYEQYF.

This rearrangement joins TRBV6-1 to TRBJ2-2; unclear D gene. The CDR3 totals 13 residues. V gave up 1 base and J gave up 9 bases, with 9 bases separating them. Looked up from germline, CDR1 is MNHNS and CDR2 is SASEGT. Here the CDR3 DNA reads TGTGCCAGCAGTGAAGGGCTACAGCGGGAGCTGTTTTTT. It codes for CASSEGLQRELFF.

Of note for this clonotype: This may stem from a read error, because a much larger clone lies one nucleotide away. V is TRBV7-3 and J is TRBJ2-1; no clear D gene. This CDR3 contains 13 residues. Germline values: CDR1 SGHTA, CDR2 FQGTGA. This CDR3 is CASSLSSYNEQSF. CDR3 in DNA: TGTGCCAGCAGCTTAAGCTCCTACAATGAGCAGTCCTTC.

This chain uses TRBV6-1 with TRBJ2-2; D is possibly TRBD1 (6 bases). The CDR3 loop spans 14 amino acids. The V end lost 10 bases, the J end lost 2 bases, and 14 bases lay between the germline ends. Germline loops: CDR1 MNHNS, CDR2 SASEGT. This CDR3 is CATLTGLNTGELFF. CDR3 DNA sequence: TGTGCCACCTTGACAGGCCTAAACACCGGGGAGCTGTTTTTT.

V gene TRBV9 combines with J gene TRBJ2-3; D not resolved. V dropped 2 bases and J dropped 2 bases, with 9 bases sitting between them. The CDR3 covers 14 residues. The V gene's germline CDR1 is SGDLS and CDR2 YYNGEE. In DNA form, the CDR3 reads TGTGCCAGCAGCGTTGAACACTCCACAGATACGCAGTATTTT. It translates to CASSVEHSTDTQYF.

The chain combines TRBV9 with TRBJ2-3; TRBD1 aligns across 9 bases. Germline lookup yields CDR1 SGDLS and CDR2 YYNGEE. V gave up 4 bases and J gave up 6 bases; unmatched junction bases: 12. CDR3 length equals 16 residues. This CDR3 reads CASSPRGQGRWDTQYF. The CDR3 DNA reads TGTGCCAGCAGCCCAAGAGGACAGGGGCGCTGGGATACGCAGTATTTT.

This clonotype was picked up a small number of times. Germline and junction disagree at one end, which may indicate a read error. V gene TRBV27 combines with J gene TRBJ2-7; 12 positions match TRBD2. This CDR3 contains 14 residues. CDR1 MNHEY and CDR2 SMNVEV come from the germline V gene (reference sequence). DNA for the CDR3: TGTGCCAGCAGTCCCGCTCGGACTAGCGGGACTCTGCTCTTC. Translating it yields CASSPARTSGTLLF.

The chain links TRBV4-1 to TRBJ1-2; D gene uncertain. V was cut by 0 bases and J by 2 bases, with 16 bases left in between. This CDR3 comprises 17 residues. Germline-derived CDR1 and CDR2 are MGHRA and YSYEKL. CDR3 amino acids: CASSQDWAGDVNYGYTF. In nucleotides, the CDR3 is TGCGCCAGCAGCCAAGATTGGGCAGGAGACGTAAACTATGGCTACACCTTC.

This sequence joins TRBV6-1 and TRBJ2-1; the D is unclear. Germline lookup yields CDR1 MNHNS and CDR2 SASEGT. The CDR3 is 15 residues long. CDR3 in amino acids: CVAASRWGMDNEQFF. In DNA form, the CDR3 reads TGTGTCGCGGCGTCGCGCTGGGGTATGGACAATGAGCAGTTCTTC.